A selection of T cell receptor beta chains follows, all from one sample in a study of identical twins. MiXCR, applied by TCRdb to the 5' RACE reads, yields one record per CDR3 protein. In the table there are about 900,000 distinct CDR3 sequences, roughly an eighth of which are singletons. These same data were also listed under a study on yellow fever vaccine responses in identical twins.

The sample comprised PBMCs. The receptors shown here come from a woman aged 18-29 years in good health. Both conserved end residues are part of each CDR3. A D gene is named only where the DNA matches it firmly. A clone size is listed for some rows: how often the clone was seen (once, few, many), or a class if it is expanded.

d_gene,abundance,j_gene,v_gene,len,CDR3nt,CDR3aa
TRBD2,few,TRBJ2-3,TRBV12-3/TRBV12-4,15,TGTGCCAGCACCCCGCTAGCGGGGGGGCCGGGTACGCAGTATTTT,CASTPLAGGPGTQYF
-,few,TRBJ1-2,TRBV27,12,TGTGCCAGCAGGGAGGGTAACTATGGCTACACCTTC,CASREGNYGYTF
TRBD2,-,TRBJ2-1,TRBV25-1,15,TGTGCCAGCAGTGACCCTAGCGGGGGGCTGAATGAGCAGTTCTTC,CASSDPSGGLNEQFF
-,few,TRBJ2-3,TRBV5-5,17,TGTGCCAGCAGCCCCGGCGAGGGCCTTTATGGCACAGATACGCAGTATTTT,CASSPGEGLYGTDTQYF
TRBD2,few,TRBJ2-5,TRBV15,16,TGTGCCACCAGCAGAGATCTGGCGGGAGGGGGAGAGACCCAGTACTTC,CATSRDLAGGGETQYF
-,-,TRBJ2-3,TRBV5-1,14,TGCGCCAGTCGGTCGACCCGCTGGACAGATACGCAGTATTTT,CASRSTRWTDTQYF
-,few,TRBJ2-1,TRBV11-3,13,TGTGCCAGCAGCCCTAACCTCATCAATGAGCAGTTCTTC,CASSPNLINEQFF
-,few,TRBJ1-1,TRBV19,16,TGTGCCAGTAGTATTAGGGCAGACATATGGAACACTGAAGCTTTCTTT,CASSIRADIWNTEAFF
-,-,TRBJ2-5,TRBV21-1,14,TGTGCCAGCAGCACCCCTCGCAAACCAGTCCCCCAGTACTTC,CASSTPRKPVPQYF
TRBD2,-,TRBJ2-1,TRBV2,17,TGTGCCAGCTCCGTTACGGGAGCGGGAGCGTTGATCAATGAGCAGTTCTTC,CASSVTGAGALINEQFF
-,many,TRBJ2-7,TRBV12-3/TRBV12-4,16,TGTGCCAGCAGTTTACAGGCCGGGCCCCTCTCCTACGAGCAGTACTTC,CASSLQAGPLSYEQYF
TRBD1,-,TRBJ2-1,TRBV6-1,15,TGTGCCAGCAGCCGGGACAGGGTCTTCTTCAATGAGCAGTTCTTC,CASSRDRVFFNEQFF
TRBD2,-,TRBJ2-1,TRBV6-5,17,TGTGCCAGCAGTTACTCGAGTTTCGGCACAGCGGGAGGTGAGCAGTTCTTC,CASSYSSFGTAGGEQFF